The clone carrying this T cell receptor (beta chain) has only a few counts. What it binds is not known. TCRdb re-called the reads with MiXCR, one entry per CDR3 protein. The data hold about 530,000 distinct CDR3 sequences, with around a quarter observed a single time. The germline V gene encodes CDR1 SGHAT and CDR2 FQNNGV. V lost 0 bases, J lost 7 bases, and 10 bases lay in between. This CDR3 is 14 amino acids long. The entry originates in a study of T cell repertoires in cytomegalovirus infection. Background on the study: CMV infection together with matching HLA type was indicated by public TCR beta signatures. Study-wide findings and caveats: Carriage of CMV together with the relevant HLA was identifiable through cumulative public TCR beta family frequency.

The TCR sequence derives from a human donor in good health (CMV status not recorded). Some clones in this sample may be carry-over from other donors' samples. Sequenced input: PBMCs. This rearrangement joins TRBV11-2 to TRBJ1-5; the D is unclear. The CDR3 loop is CASSLDTGRQPQHF. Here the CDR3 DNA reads TGTGCCAGCAGCTTAGATACGGGTCGCCAGCCCCAGCATTTT.